This TCR beta chain was sequenced during a study of blood T cell repertoires in COVID-19. The CDR3 covers 12 residues. The germline gives CDR1 MNHEY, CDR2 SVGEGT. V lost 0 bases and J lost 6, with 5 bases in between. The assay was immunoSEQ multiplex PCR, and TCRdb's table has in-frame clones only and misses some. The sample consists of some 380,000 clones, around 87% of them appearing once. What was sequenced was PBMCs or T cells enriched from blood (not recorded which). The sequence was collected from a man younger than 40 who had recovered from COVID-19. The chain uses TRBV6-2 or TRBV6-3 and TRBJ1-2, with D unresolved. In nucleotides, the CDR3 is TGTGCCAGCAGTTACTCACTTCATGGCTACACCTTC. Translation gives CASSYSLHGYTF.